These T cell receptor beta chains were read from a single sample in a study of CD8 T cells in Susac syndrome. TCRdb analysed the immunoSEQ multiplex PCR reads with MiXCR anew, one entry per CDR3 protein. The table has some 170,000 distinct CDR3 sequences, roughly 94% seen once; the top ten hold about 0.1%. The sequencing sample was made of CD4+ T cells from PBMCs. All receptors derive from a human donor with multiple sclerosis. CDR3s include the opening cysteine and the closing phenylalanine or tryptophan. A D gene is named only where the DNA matches it firmly. Size is stated for part of the rows, as once, few or many counts, or as a class when the clone is expanded.

>TRBV12-3/TRBV12-4|-|-|TRBJ1-5|14
TGTGCCAGCAGTCGCCGGAGCCCCGATCAGCCCCAGCATTTT
CASSRRSPDQPQHF
>TRBV29-1|-|-|TRBJ2-7|14
TGCAGCGTTGTTCCGGGCAGCACTTACTACGAGCAGTACTTC
CSVVPGSTYYEQYF
>TRBV29-1|-|-|TRBJ2-3|14
TGCAGCGGGGGGAAAGGCTCGGGGACAGATACGCAGTATTTT
CSGGKGSGTDTQYF
>TRBV10-3|-|TRBD1|TRBJ2-5|13
TGTGCCATCGGACAGGGGAACCAAGAGACCCAGTACTTC
CAIGQGNQETQYF
>TRBV16|-|-|TRBJ1-5|15
TGTGCCAGCAGTAGGGACCCAACAATTAATCAGCCCCAGCATTTT
CASSRDPTINQPQHF
>TRBV5-6|-|TRBD1|TRBJ1-1|15
TGTGCCAGCAGCCAGGGGGGGACAGGTTACACTGAAGCTTTCTTT
CASSQGGTGYTEAFF
>TRBV25-1|-|-|TRBJ1-3|15
TGTGCCAGCAGTGATGAGGGTGTAGGCGCGAACACCATATATTTT
CASSDEGVGANTIYF
>TRBV5-4|-|-|TRBJ1-4|16
TGTGCCAGCAGCGTGAGTCCGGACCCCAATAATGAAAAACTGTTTTTT
CASSVSPDPNNEKLFF
>TRBV6-4|-|-|TRBJ1-1|13
TGTGCCAGCAGTAGAGATAGGGACACTGAAGCTTTCTTT
CASSRDRDTEAFF
>TRBV7-3|-|-|TRBJ1-1|13
TGTGCCAGCAGCCGGACACAATACACTGAAGCTTTCTTT
CASSRTQYTEAFF
>TRBV4-3|-|TRBD1|TRBJ2-7|16
TGCGCCAGCAGCCACGTTGGGACAGGGTCTTTAGAGGAGCAGTACTTC
CASSHVGTGSLEEQYF
>TRBV4-3|-|-|TRBJ1-2|15
TGCGCCAGCAGCCAATCGGCAGGGTCAGGCTATGGCTACACCTTC
CASSQSAGSGYGYTF
>TRBV5-1|-|-|TRBJ2-5|16
TGCGCCAGCAGCTTGGGATCGACGGGGGTGGAAGAGACCCAGTACTTC
CASSLGSTGVEETQYF
>TRBV19|once|-|TRBJ1-1|11
TGTGCCAGTAGTATGCATATTGAAGCTTTCTTT
CASSMHIEAFF
>TRBV2|-|-|TRBJ2-7|14
TGTGCCAGCAAAAAGGAGGGACAGACCTACGAGCAGTACTTC
CASKKEGQTYEQYF
>TRBV7-8|-|-|TRBJ2-5|18
TGTGCCAGCAGGACTAGACCGGGACGGGGATACTCTCAAGAGACCCAGTACTTC
CASRTRPGRGYSQETQYF
>TRBV6-5|-|-|TRBJ2-3|14
TGTGCCAGCAGTTACTTTGGGGGGACGGATACGCAGTATTTT
CASSYFGGTDTQYF
>TRBV27|-|-|TRBJ2-7|19
TGTGCCAGCAGGAGGGGACCTGGGGCAGGGAGCAGGAGCTCCTACGAGCAGTACTTC
CASRRGPGAGSRSSYEQYF
>TRBV14|-|TRBD1|TRBJ1-2|17
TGTGCCAGCAGCCAAGTTTACGCAGGGGGCTTCTCCTATGGCTACACCTTC
CASSQVYAGGFSYGYTF
>TRBV11-2|-|-|TRBJ1-3|15
TGTGCCAGCAGCTTAGATCCAGCCTCCGCGCACACCATATATTTT
CASSLDPASAHTIYF
>TRBV24-1|-|-|TRBJ2-5|12
TGTCCTCCTCCGGAAAGGACGGGGACCCAGTACTTC
CPPPERTGTQYF
>TRBV25-1|-|TRBD1|TRBJ2-1|12
TGTGCCAGCAGCCTAGGGGGCGATGAGCAGTTCTTC
CASSLGGDEQFF
>TRBV10-3|-|-|TRBJ2-1|14
TGTGCCATCAGTGGGGTAGCGTACTACAATGAGCAGTTCTTC
CAISGVAYYNEQFF
>TRBV6-2/TRBV6-3|-|-|TRBJ2-2|13
TGTGCCAGCAGTTACGGATCGCCCGGGGAGCTGTTTTTT
CASSYGSPGELFF
>TRBV4-2|-|-|TRBJ1-1|14
TGTGCCAGCAGCCAAGACTCGGTGACGTCTCCAGCTTTCTTT
CASSQDSVTSPAFF
>TRBV30|-|TRBD1|TRBJ1-1|13
TGTGCCTGGAGCTCCACAGGGGGCACTGAAGCTTTCTTT
CAWSSTGGTEAFF
>TRBV2|-|-|TRBJ1-1|13
TGTGCCAGCAGTGGCGGGACTTACCCTGAAGCTTTCTTT
CASSGGTYPEAFF
>TRBV30|-|-|TRBJ1-3|11
TGTGCCTGGAGCAATGGAAACACCATATATTTT
CAWSNGNTIYF
>TRBV19|-|-|TRBJ1-1|13
TGTGCCAGTTCTCCCCAGGTCCCCACTGAAGCTTTCTTT
CASSPQVPTEAFF
>TRBV25-1|-|-|TRBJ2-1|15
TGTGCCAGCAGTGAGTATAGGTCTCATGTCAATGAGCAGTTCTTC
CASSEYRSHVNEQFF
>TRBV6-1|-|-|TRBJ2-1|17
TGTGCCAGCACTAGTCTCACCGGGACTTCGAATTACAATGAGCAGTTCTTC
CASTSLTGTSNYNEQFF
>TRBV12-3/TRBV12-4|-|TRBD2|TRBJ2-1|14
TGTGCCAGCAGTTGGGGACTAGCGGACAATGAGCAGTTCTTC
CASSWGLADNEQFF
>TRBV6-2/TRBV6-3|-|TRBD2|TRBJ2-7|16
TGTGCCAGCAGTTACCTTACTAGCGGGACTACCTACGAGCAGTACTTC
CASSYLTSGTTYEQYF
>TRBV29-1|once|-|TRBJ1-1|15
TGCAGCGTTGAACCCGGTGGACCAGACTACCTTGCTGCTTTCTTT
CSVEPGGPDYLAAFF
>TRBV9|-|TRBD1|TRBJ2-1|15
TGTGCCAGCAACGAACAGGGGGCCTCCTACAATGAGCAGTTCTTC
CASNEQGASYNEQFF
>TRBV19|-|-|TRBJ2-3|13
TGTGCCAGTAGTATTAGCCGCACAGATACGCAGTATTTT
CASSISRTDTQYF
>TRBV7-6|-|-|TRBJ1-3|14
TGTGCCAGCAGCTTAGTTGCCTCTGGAAACACCATATATTTT
CASSLVASGNTIYF
>TRBV7-9|-|TRBD1|TRBJ2-2|19
TGTGCCAGCAGCCCGACGAGGCGGGGACAGGGGAGGAACACCGGGGAGCTGTTTTTT
CASSPTRRGQGRNTGELFF
>TRBV5-1|-|TRBD2|TRBJ2-7|14
TGCGCCAGCAGGCTAGCGGTTAGCTCCTACGAGCAGTACTTC
CASRLAVSSYEQYF
>TRBV2|-|TRBD1|TRBJ1-5|15
TGTGCCAGCAGTGAAACCGGACAGGGTAATCAGCCCCAGCATTTT
CASSETGQGNQPQHF